Following are 17 T cell receptor beta chains from one sample sequenced in a study of graft-versus-host responses after intestinal transplantation. Some clones are missing from TCRdb's copy, which holds only in-frame ones; the method was immunoSEQ multiplex PCR. The repertoire holds about 99,000 clones, with under 95% as singletons. What these receptors recognize is not known. This specimen was unstimulated CD8+ T cells sorted from spleen or lymph node cells, taken before transplant. The receptors stem from a human donor who was the organ donor for an intestinal transplant.

The chain carries TRBV2 and TRBJ2-7, with 7 bases fitting TRBD1. CDR1 is SNHLY, CDR2 FYNNEI, per germline. The CDR3 covers 12 residues. V lost 7 bases to trimming and J lost 2 bases; unmatched junction nucleotides: 2. CDR3 DNA sequence: TGTGCCAGCATGGGACAGACCTACGAGCAGTACTTC. This gives the protein CASMGQTYEQYF.

The chain uses TRBV27 and TRBJ2-1, with TRBD2 matching 10 bases. Germline CDR1 MNHEY, CDR2 SMNVEV (reference sequence). V shed 6 bases, J shed 5 bases, and the junction held 7 bases outside the gene matches. This CDR3 is 15 amino acids long. As DNA, the CDR3 is TGTGCCAGCAGCTCCGGGACTAGCGCCCACAATGAGCAGTTCTTC. This encodes CASSSGTSAHNEQFF.

V is TRBV13 and J is TRBJ2-1; 16 nucleotides agree with TRBD2. CDR3 length: 17 amino acids. Germline V gene sequence: CDR1 PRHDT, CDR2 FYEKMQ (reference sequence). V gave up 3 bases and J gave up 4 bases; unmatched junction bases: 3. Here the CDR3 DNA reads TGTGCCAGCAGCTTGGGACTAGCGGGGGGGGCATACAATGAGCAGTTCTTC. Its protein is CASSLGLAGGAYNEQFF.

The chain joins TRBV27 to TRBJ1-5; D is uncertain. V lost 2 bases and J lost 5, with 13 bases in between. There are 15 residues in the CDR3. Germline CDR1 is MNHEY and CDR2 is SMNVEV (reference sequence). The CDR3 bases are TGTGCCAGCAGTTTAAGAGGGCAGTTTGATCAGCCCCAGCATTTT. Translation: CASSLRGQFDQPQHF.

The chain employs TRBV4-1 and TRBJ2-3; tentatively, D is TRBD2 (5 bases). CDR3 length: 13 residues. In germline, CDR1 is MGHRA, CDR2 YSYEKL. Trimming stripped 2 bases from V and 5 bases from J, with 8 bases between. The CDR3 sequence is CASSQISEDTQYF. In DNA, the CDR3 is TGCGCCAGCAGCCAAATTAGCGAAGATACGCAGTATTTT.

The genes are TRBV27 and TRBJ2-5, with D possibly TRBD2 on 5 matching bases. The better agreement between TRBJ2-7 and the DNA end casts doubt on the J call. Germline V lookup: CDR1 MNHEY, CDR2 SMNVEV (reference sequence). This CDR3 has 15 residues. The CDR3 coding sequence is TGTGCCAGCAGTTTACTTGACGGGAACTCCTACGAGCAGTACTTC. Translated, it gives CASSLLDGNSYEQYF.

The CDR3 coding sequence is TGTGCCAGCAGTAAGAGGACTAGCGGGGTCTACGAGCAGTACTTC. Translation: CASSKRTSGVYEQYF. The chain is built from TRBV28 and TRBJ2-7; 12 nucleotides match TRBD2. Germline-derived CDR1 and CDR2 are MDHEN and SYDVKM. The CDR3 length is 15 residues. The trim removed 5 bases at V and 3 bases at J, leaving 5 bases unmatched.

This clone has more than one count but fewer than ten. The chain uses TRBV4-1 and TRBJ1-6, with no clear D. V lost 0 bases to trimming and J lost 6 bases, with 9 bases between them. Germline lookup yields CDR1 MGHRA and CDR2 YSYEKL. The length of the CDR3 is 15 residues. CDR3 bases: TGCGCCAGCAGCCAAGAAGCAGTAGCTAATTCACCCCTCCACTTT. Translating it yields CASSQEAVANSPLHF.

The rearrangement links TRBV7-9 to TRBJ2-7; 7 bases fit TRBD1. The CDR3 has 17 amino acids. V was clipped by 3 bases and J by 12 bases; unmatched bases: 23. CDR1 SEHNR and CDR2 FQNEAQ come from the germline V gene (reference sequence). CDR3: CASSFHAGRDRDRGLYF. The CDR3 bases are TGTGCCAGCAGCTTCCACGCCGGCCGGGACAGAGATAGAGGTCTGTACTTC.

As concerns this clone: Distinct nucleotide sequences in the sample also encode this CDR3. This chain links TRBV27 with TRBJ1-5; no reliable D call. The germline V and J ends were trimmed by 6 bases and 4 bases, with 16 bases remaining between them. Germline CDR1 is MNHEY and CDR2 is SMNVEV (reference sequence). CDR3 length: 15 amino acids. The CDR3 nucleotides read TGTGCCAGCAGCCCTTCTCTAATCCTGAATCAGCCCCAGCATTTT. Translated: CASSPSLILNQPQHF.

The chain carries TRBV27 and TRBJ2-5; maybe TRBD2 (5 bases). The V end lost 2 bases, the J end lost 4 bases, and 14 bases lay between the germline ends. The CDR3 consists of 15 residues. Germline values: CDR1 MNHEY, CDR2 SMNVEV (reference sequence). This CDR3 reads CASSLAGLRLETQYF. The CDR3 nucleotides read TGTGCCAGCAGTTTAGCGGGCCTCCGCCTAGAGACCCAGTACTTC.

This clone came up a few times. CDR3 in amino acids: CASSLAELYEQYF. CDR3 sequence (DNA): TGCGCCAGCAGCTTGGCTGAACTTTACGAGCAGTACTTC. This chain joins TRBV5-1 and TRBJ2-7; no definite D call. V was pared by 0 bases and J by 4 bases, with 8 bases between. CDR1 is SGHRS and CDR2 is YFSETQ in the germline V gene. The length of the CDR3 is 13 residues. Based on the CDR3 plus reference TRBV5-1 and TRBJ2-7, the full variable domain is KAGVTQTPRYLIKTRGQQVTLSCSPISGHRSVSWYQQTPGQGLQFLFEYFSETQRNKGNFPGRFSGRQFSNSRSEMNVSTLELGDSALYLCASSLAELYEQYFGPGTRLTVT.

V and J are TRBV28 and TRBJ1-5, with D maybe TRBD1 (5 bases). Trimming cost V 6 bases and J 3 bases, with 9 bases left between them. The CDR3 is made up of 13 amino acids. Germline V gene data show CDR1 as MDHEN and CDR2 as SYDVKM. Here the CDR3 reads CASSPGINQPQHF. The CDR3 DNA reads TGTGCCAGCAGCCCAGGGATCAATCAGCCCCAGCATTTT.

The chain combines TRBV6-1 with TRBJ1-3; D unresolved. Germline loops: CDR1 MNHNS, CDR2 SASEGT. The CDR3 loop spans 15 amino acids. Trimming shortened V by 2 bases and J by 9 bases, and 17 bases separated the two germline ends. CDR3 DNA: TGTGCCAGCAGTGAACGGGGATCCCTCTTACTCACCATATATTTT. Amino acids: CASSERGSLLLTIYF.

CDR3 sequence: CASSGAGDGGEQYF. CDR3 sequence (DNA): TGTGCCAGCAGCGGCGCGGGTGACGGGGGGGAGCAGTACTTC. The chain joins TRBV13 to TRBJ2-7, with 7 bases matching TRBD2. The junction had 11 bases not matched to a gene; V was cut back by 5 bases and J by 7 bases. This CDR3 is 14 amino acids long. Germline loops: CDR1 PRHDT, CDR2 FYEKMQ (reference sequence).

V and J are TRBV29-1 and TRBJ2-1, with D possibly TRBD1 on 5 matching bases. This CDR3 is 12 amino acids long. Trimming took off 1 base at V and 6 bases at J, with 7 bases between the two ends. Looked up from germline, CDR1 is SQVTM and CDR2 is ANQGSEA. The CDR3 is CSVEGTINEQFF. The CDR3 DNA follows: TGCAGCGTTGAAGGGACAATCAATGAGCAGTTCTTC.

J is TRBJ2-7 and V is TRBV7-6; D gene ambiguous. The ends were cut back, 0 bases at V and 3 bases at J, with 12 bases in the middle. This CDR3 is 15 amino acids long. Germline V CDR1 and CDR2: SGHVS, FNYEAQ. This CDR3 is CASSLAPGFGYEQYF. CDR3 DNA: TGTGCCAGCAGCTTAGCGCCCGGGTTCGGCTACGAGCAGTACTTC.